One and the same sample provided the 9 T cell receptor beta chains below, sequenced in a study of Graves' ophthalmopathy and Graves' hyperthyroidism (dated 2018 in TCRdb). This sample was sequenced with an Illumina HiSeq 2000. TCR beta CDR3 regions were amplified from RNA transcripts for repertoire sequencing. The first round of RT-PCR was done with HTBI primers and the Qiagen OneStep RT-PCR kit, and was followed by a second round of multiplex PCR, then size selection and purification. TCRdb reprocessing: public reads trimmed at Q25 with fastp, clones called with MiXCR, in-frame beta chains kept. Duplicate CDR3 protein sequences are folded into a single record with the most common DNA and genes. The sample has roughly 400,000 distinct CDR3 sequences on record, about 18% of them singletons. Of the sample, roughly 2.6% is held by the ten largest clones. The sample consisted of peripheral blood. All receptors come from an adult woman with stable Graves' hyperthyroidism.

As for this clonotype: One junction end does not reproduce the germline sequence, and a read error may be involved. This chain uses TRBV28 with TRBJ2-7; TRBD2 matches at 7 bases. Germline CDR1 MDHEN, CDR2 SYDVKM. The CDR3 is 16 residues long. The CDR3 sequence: CASSLPGLVGGYDQYF. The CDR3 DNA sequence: TGTGCCAGCAGTTTACCCGGACTAGTGGGCGGCTACGATCAGTACTTC.

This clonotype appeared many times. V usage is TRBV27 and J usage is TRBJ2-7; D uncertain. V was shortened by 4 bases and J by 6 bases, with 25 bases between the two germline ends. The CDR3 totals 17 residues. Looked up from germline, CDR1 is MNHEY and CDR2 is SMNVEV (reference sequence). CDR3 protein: CASSSPPRGVQGIEQYF. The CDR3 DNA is TGTGCCAGCAGTTCACCCCCGCGAGGTGTCCAAGGGATCGAGCAGTACTTC.

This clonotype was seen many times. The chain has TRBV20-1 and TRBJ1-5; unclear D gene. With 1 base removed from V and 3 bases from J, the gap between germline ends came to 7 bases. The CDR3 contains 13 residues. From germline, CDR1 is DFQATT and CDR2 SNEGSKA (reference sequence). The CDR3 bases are TGCAGTGCTAGAGGACATCCCAATCAGCCCCAGCATTTT. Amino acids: CSARGHPNQPQHF.

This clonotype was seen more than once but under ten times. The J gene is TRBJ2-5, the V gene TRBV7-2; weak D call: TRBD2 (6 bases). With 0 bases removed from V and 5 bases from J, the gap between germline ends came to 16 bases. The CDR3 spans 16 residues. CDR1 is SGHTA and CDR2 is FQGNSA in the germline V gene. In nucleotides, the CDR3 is TGTGCCAGCAGCTTAGCTTCCGGGAGTTGGTGGGAGACCCAGTACTTC. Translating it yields CASSLASGSWWETQYF.

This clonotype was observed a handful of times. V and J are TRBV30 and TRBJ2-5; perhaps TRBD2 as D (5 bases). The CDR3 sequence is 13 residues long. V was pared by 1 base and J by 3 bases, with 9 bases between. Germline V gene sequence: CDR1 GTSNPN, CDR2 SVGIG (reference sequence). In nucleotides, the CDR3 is TGTGCCTGGAGTGGGGAGCAGGAAGAGACCCAGTACTTC. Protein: CAWSGEQEETQYF.

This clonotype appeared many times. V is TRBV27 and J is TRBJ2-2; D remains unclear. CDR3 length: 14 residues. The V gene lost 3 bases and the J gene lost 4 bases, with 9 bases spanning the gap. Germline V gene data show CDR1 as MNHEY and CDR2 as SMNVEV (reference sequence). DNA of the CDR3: TGTGCCAGCAGTTTGGTACCAGTCACCGGGGAGCTGTTTTTT. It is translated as CASSLVPVTGELFF.

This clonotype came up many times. The CDR3 sequence: CASSGGVSGYTF. As DNA, the CDR3 is TGTGCCAGCAGTGGGGGGGTCTCTGGCTACACCTTC. The chain has TRBV6-1 and TRBJ1-2, with D maybe TRBD1 (5 bases). Per germline, CDR1 MNHNS and CDR2 SASEGT. The CDR3 runs 12 residues. The ends were cut back, 4 bases at V and 7 bases at J, with 10 bases in the middle.

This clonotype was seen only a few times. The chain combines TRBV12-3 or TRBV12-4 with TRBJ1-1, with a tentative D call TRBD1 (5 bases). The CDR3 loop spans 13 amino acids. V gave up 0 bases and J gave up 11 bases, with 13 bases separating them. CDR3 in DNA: TGTGCCAGCAGTTTAGCGCGGGGGAGAGTCGCTTTCTTT. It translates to CASSLARGRVAFF.

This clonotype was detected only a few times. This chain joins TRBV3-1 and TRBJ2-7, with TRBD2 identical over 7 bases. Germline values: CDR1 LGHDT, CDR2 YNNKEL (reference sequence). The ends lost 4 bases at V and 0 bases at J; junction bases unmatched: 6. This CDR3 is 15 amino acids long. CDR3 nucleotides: TGTGCCAGCAGCCCCAAACGGGGGGTCTCCTACGAGCAGTACTTC. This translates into CASSPKRGVSYEQYF.